Below are 14 T cell receptor beta chains sequenced from a single sample in a study of cytomegalovirus exposure and HLA in healthy donors. PCR involved 60 Vbeta and 13 Jbeta primers. The assay was immunoSEQ multiplex PCR, and TCRdb's table has in-frame clones only and misses some. The repertoire holds around 190,000 clones, with around 80% as singletons. Sequenced material: PBMCs. The receptors come from a woman in her 40s in good health and CMV-seronegative.

The CDR3 loop is CASSWGKTGIYTEAFF. The CDR3 DNA is TGTGCCAGCAGTTGGGGGAAGACAGGTATCTATACTGAAGCTTTCTTT. The gene calls are TRBV7-8 and TRBJ1-1; the D gene is possibly TRBD1 (6 bases). There are 16 residues in the CDR3. From germline, CDR1 is SGHVS and CDR2 FQNEAQ. The germline V and J ends were trimmed by 6 bases and 5 bases, with 22 bases remaining between them.

This chain joins TRBV28 and TRBJ1-5; 10 bases are a match to TRBD1. Germline V lookup: CDR1 MDHEN, CDR2 SYDVKM. Unmatched junction bases numbered 5, after V lost 5 bases and J lost 1 base. The CDR3 runs 16 residues. This chain's CDR3 is CASSPPGQGSNQPQHF. CDR3 bases: TGTGCCAGCAGTCCACCGGGACAGGGGAGCAATCAGCCCCAGCATTTT.

The chain has TRBV19 and TRBJ1-3, with D uncertain. V was shortened by 7 bases and J by 3 bases, with 13 bases between the two germline ends. Per the germline V gene, CDR1 is LNHDA and CDR2 is SQIVND (reference sequence). This CDR3 comprises 14 residues. CDR3 DNA: TGTGCCAGTACTGGGCCATTCCTTGGAAACACCATATATTTT. This gives the protein CASTGPFLGNTIYF.

About this clone itself: One junction end disagrees with the germline gene, perhaps due to a read error. J is TRBJ1-1 and V is TRBV7-9; D uncertain. The germline gives CDR1 SEHNR, CDR2 FQNEAQ (reference sequence). This CDR3 has 15 amino acids. CDR3 residues: CSSSLDGQTNTEAFF. The CDR3 DNA follows: TGTTCCAGCAGCTTAGACGGCCAGACTAACACTGAAGCTTTCTTT.

This chain joins TRBV4-1 and TRBJ1-2; 8 bases are a match to TRBD1. The CDR3 runs 15 residues. Germline V gives CDR1 MGHRA, CDR2 YSYEKL. The V and J ends lost 0 bases and 5 bases, in that order; junction bases with no gene match: 5. The CDR3 sequence: CASSQDRTGWYGYTF. Here the CDR3 DNA reads TGCGCCAGCAGCCAAGATCGGACAGGGTGGTATGGCTACACCTTC.

The genes are TRBV28 and TRBJ2-1, with 10 positions matching TRBD2. The CDR3 runs 14 residues. With 2 bases clipped from V and 7 bases from J, the junction kept 2 bases outside the gene matches. Germline V gene sequence: CDR1 MDHEN, CDR2 SYDVKM. The chain's CDR3 is CASSLGLAANEQFF. In DNA, the CDR3 is TGTGCCAGCAGTTTAGGACTAGCGGCTAATGAGCAGTTCTTC. The full variable domain, rest sourced from reference TRBV28 and TRBJ2-1, is DVKVTQSSRYLVKRTGEKVFLECVQDMDHENMFWYRQDPGLGLRLIYFSYDVKMKEKGDIPEGYSVSREKKERFSLILESASTNQTSMYLCASSLGLAANEQFFGPGTRLTVL.

The gene calls are TRBV18 and TRBJ2-5, with D unresolved. Trimming took 3 bases from V and 5 from J, leaving 7 bases between them. CDR1 and CDR2 (germline): KGHSH, LQKENI. The CDR3 length is 12 residues. CDR3 nucleotides: TGTGCCAGCTCACCGACGGGTGAGACCCAGTACTTC. Translation gives CASSPTGETQYF.

V and J are TRBV5-4 and TRBJ1-1; perhaps TRBD1 as D (5 bases). CDR3 length equals 15 residues. V was clipped by 0 bases and J by 0 bases, with 9 bases between them. CDR1 and CDR2 (germline): SGHNT, YYREEE (reference sequence). The CDR3 loop reads CASSLEAGMNTEAFF. The CDR3, as DNA: TGTGCCAGCAGCTTGGAGGCAGGGATGAACACTGAAGCTTTCTTT.

This clone appeared a single time. The rearrangement uses TRBV29-1 and TRBJ1-2; no firm D call. Per the germline V gene, CDR1 is SQVTM and CDR2 is ANQGSEA. The V end was cut by 2 bases, the J end by 4 bases, with 11 bases between. The CDR3 extends over 13 amino acids. Here the CDR3 reads CSVELPGIYGYTF. In DNA form, the CDR3 reads TGCAGCGTTGAACTCCCAGGAATCTATGGCTACACCTTC.

This rearrangement joins TRBV13 to TRBJ2-1; D might be TRBD2 (6 bases). This CDR3 comprises 16 residues. V was shortened by 4 bases and J by 6 bases, with 19 bases between the two germline ends. Germline CDR1 and CDR2: PRHDT and FYEKMQ (reference sequence). The CDR3 coding sequence is TGTGCCAGCAGCTCCCTCCTAAACGGACTACCCAATGAGCAGTTCTTC. Encoded protein: CASSSLLNGLPNEQFF.

This clone appeared a few times. This sequence joins TRBV6-1 and TRBJ2-5; no firm D call. Germline CDR1 MNHNS, CDR2 SASEGT. V was cut by 5 bases and J by 5 bases, with 6 bases left in between. This CDR3 is built from 11 residues. The CDR3 spells CASSYMETQYF. DNA for the CDR3: TGTGCCAGCAGTTACATGGAGACCCAGTACTTC.

This clone was counted a few times. The V call is TRBV19, the J call TRBJ2-7; 7 nucleotides agree with TRBD2. V was clipped by 11 bases and J by 5 bases; unmatched bases: 6. This CDR3 is 11 amino acids long. Germline CDR1 reads LNHDA; CDR2 reads SQIVND (reference sequence). CDR3 sequence: CAGREPHEQYF. Here the CDR3 DNA reads TGTGCCGGGCGGGAGCCCCACGAGCAGTACTTC. The full variable domain, completed using reference TRBV19 and TRBJ2-7, is DGGITQSPKYLFRKEGQNVTLSCEQNLNHDAMYWYRQDPGQGLRLIYYSQIVNDFQKGDIAEGYSVSREKKESFPLTVTSAQKNPTAFYLCAGREPHEQYFGPGTRLTVT.

This clone came up a few times. The chain links TRBV6-5 to TRBJ1-1, with D unresolved. This CDR3 is 14 amino acids long. Trimming took off 2 bases at V and 1 base at J, with 8 bases between the two ends. Germline CDR1 and CDR2: MNHEY and SVGAGI. In DNA, the CDR3 is TGTGCCAGCAGTTACCAGGTGGGGAACACTGAAGCTTTCTTT. Amino acids: CASSYQVGNTEAFF.

V usage is TRBV18 and J usage is TRBJ1-4, with a tentative D call TRBD1 (5 bases). CDR1 KGHSH and CDR2 LQKENI come from the germline V gene. V lost 5 bases and J lost 0, with 10 bases in between. This CDR3 has 15 residues. Written as DNA, the CDR3 is TGTGCCAGCTCATCCAGGGATCCAACTAATGAAAAACTGTTTTTT. It encodes CASSSRDPTNEKLFF.